This T cell receptor beta chain was obtained from a study of shared clonotypes between healthy human individuals. Study-level results: Sharing across four donors was highest in naive CD4 (around 5%) and lowest in memory CD8 (roughly 0.4%). Clonotypes not shared had lower generation probabilities than those common to all four donors.

Germline-derived CDR1 and CDR2 are SGHDT and YYEEEE. CDR3 length: 16 amino acids. Trimming stripped 0 bases from V and 1 base from J, with 13 bases between. Comments on this clone: What it binds is unknown.

As processed by the authors: For the immunoSEQ data, sequences were junction-only without quality scores, so filtering differed. Only in-frame clones appear in the TCRdb table, and some are missing; sequencing was by immunoSEQ multiplex PCR. V and J calls and clone size are those listed in that table; D and trimming were worked out from the DNA. There are roughly 2.2 million clones in the sample; 80% to 95% occur only once, and around 0.38% lies in the top ten. Only Caucasian adults living in Nashville, Tennessee made up the donor group. The chain is built from TRBV5-6 and TRBJ1-1; maybe TRBD1 (6 bases). This receptor was identified in a young man in good health. Some clones in this sample may be carry-over from other donors' samples. The sequencing sample was made of naive CD4+ T cells from PBMCs. Sample subset: CD45RA+ positively selected. The DNA of the CDR3 is TGTGCCAGCAGCTTGGCACAGGGCGGACGGAACACTGAAGCTTTCTTT. This encodes CASSLAQGGRNTEAFF.